This is a list of T cell receptor beta chains from one sample in a study of identical twins. TCRdb called the 5' RACE reads again in MiXCR, with one record for every CDR3 protein. In the table there are approximately 600,000 distinct CDR3 sequences, less than 9% of which are singletons. These data are also associated with another study on yellow fever vaccine responses in identical twins.

The sample consisted of PBMCs. The origin of the receptors is a woman under 30 in good health. The CDR3 runs from the conserved cysteine through the conserved F or W. D genes are given only for firm matches. Size values are once, few and many counts, or a class for expanded clones, and some rows have none.

size: -
J: TRBJ2-5
V: TRBV4-1
D: -
DNA: TGCGCCAGCAGCCAAGATTTGACAGTTCAAGAGACCCAGTACTTC
CDR3: CASSQDLTVQETQYF

size: many
J: TRBJ1-4
V: TRBV4-1
D: -
DNA: TGCGCCAGCAGCCAAGATTCGAGAAATAATGAAAAACTGTTTTTT
CDR3: CASSQDSRNNEKLFF

size: few
J: TRBJ2-1
V: TRBV7-9
D: -
DNA: TGTGCCAGCAGCTTAGATCACTCATCGTTGTCCAATGAGCAGTTCTTC
CDR3: CASSLDHSSLSNEQFF

size: many
J: TRBJ1-1
V: TRBV7-3
D: -
DNA: TGTGCCAGCAGCAATGGGGTGCGGAACACTGAAGCTTTCTTT
CDR3: CASSNGVRNTEAFF

size: few
J: TRBJ1-2
V: TRBV19
D: -
DNA: TGTGCCAGTAGTTTGGGACAACCCGGGCCTGGCTACACCTTC
CDR3: CASSLGQPGPGYTF

size: few
J: TRBJ2-3
V: TRBV10-3
D: -
DNA: TGTGCCATCAGTGATCGAGGACATTCCTTCACAGATACGCAGTATTTT
CDR3: CAISDRGHSFTDTQYF

size: few
J: TRBJ2-5
V: TRBV15
D: -
DNA: TGTGCCACCAGCGCTAACCAAGCACCACAAGAGACCCAGTACTTC
CDR3: CATSANQAPQETQYF

size: -
J: TRBJ2-3
V: TRBV20-1
D: -
DNA: TGCAGTGCTAGACTACCGCCCGCAGATACGCAGTATTTT
CDR3: CSARLPPADTQYF

size: few
J: TRBJ2-5
V: TRBV7-9
D: TRBD2
DNA: TGTGCCAGCAGCTTACTCGGCGGGGGTCACTCGGAGACCCAGTACTTC
CDR3: CASSLLGGGHSETQYF

size: many
J: TRBJ1-1
V: TRBV4-1
D: TRBD1
DNA: TGCGCCAGCAGCCAAGGGGACAGGTTTGCTTTCTTT
CDR3: CASSQGDRFAFF

size: -
J: TRBJ1-2
V: TRBV21-1
D: -
DNA: TGTGCCAGCAGCAAAGTGGGCAGAAACTCTTATGGCTACACCTTC
CDR3: CASSKVGRNSYGYTF

size: few
J: TRBJ2-1
V: TRBV7-9
D: TRBD2
DNA: TGTGCCAGCAGCCCCCAAGCGGGAGCCTACAATGAGCAGTTCTTC
CDR3: CASSPQAGAYNEQFF

size: few
J: TRBJ2-1
V: TRBV28
D: -
DNA: TGTGCCAGCAGTTTATCGTCGTCAGAATTCAGCTCCTACAATGAGCAGTTCTTC
CDR3: CASSLSSSEFSSYNEQFF

size: many
J: TRBJ2-3
V: TRBV20-1
D: TRBD2
DNA: TGCAGTGCCCCCCGGACTAGCGGGAGGACAGATACGCAGTATTTT
CDR3: CSAPRTSGRTDTQYF

size: few
J: TRBJ2-3
V: TRBV12-3/TRBV12-4
D: TRBD1
DNA: TGTGCCAGCAGTGGACAGGTGGGAGATACGCAGTATTTT
CDR3: CASSGQVGDTQYF

size: -
J: TRBJ1-6
V: TRBV10-1
D: -
DNA: TGCGCCAGCTCGGGAAGTAGTTCACCCCTCCACTTT
CDR3: CASSGSSSPLHF

size: many
J: TRBJ2-2
V: TRBV28
D: -
DNA: TGTGCCAGCAGCCGGAGGGGGATAGGCACCGGGGAGCTGTTTTTT
CDR3: CASSRRGIGTGELFF

size: -
J: TRBJ2-5
V: TRBV5-4
D: -
DNA: TGTGCCAGCAGCTTGGCCGCGCTCCAAGAGACCCAGTACTTC
CDR3: CASSLAALQETQYF

size: -
J: TRBJ2-7
V: TRBV5-1
D: TRBD1
DNA: TGCGCCAGCAGCCGTCCGGGGACAGGGGGGCTCCCCTACGAGCAGTACTTC
CDR3: CASSRPGTGGLPYEQYF

size: -
J: TRBJ1-2
V: TRBV24-1
D: -
DNA: TGTGCCACCAGTGACACGGACAGCTTCTATGGCTACACCTTC
CDR3: CATSDTDSFYGYTF

size: -
J: TRBJ1-5
V: TRBV7-6
D: -
DNA: TGTGCCAGCAGCGCCTGGCACCCTGGTGAAAGCAATCAGCCCCAGCATTTT
CDR3: CASSAWHPGESNQPQHF

size: few
J: TRBJ2-7
V: TRBV12-5
D: -
DNA: TGTGCTAGTGCTCCCCCGTTTTCGGGGATAGCCTACGAGCAGTACTTC
CDR3: CASAPPFSGIAYEQYF

size: -
J: TRBJ1-3
V: TRBV29-1
D: TRBD1
DNA: TGCAGCGTAGGCGGACAGGGCTCTGGAAACACCATATATTTT
CDR3: CSVGGQGSGNTIYF

size: few
J: TRBJ2-2
V: TRBV29-1
D: -
DNA: TGCAGCGCTTCCAGGGTTAACACCGGGGAGCTGTTTTTT
CDR3: CSASRVNTGELFF